This is a list of T cell receptor beta chains from one sample in a study of relationships among human T cell subsets. TCRdb reanalysed the multiplex PCR reads using MiXCR and keeps one entry per CDR3 protein. The sample contains some 7,000 distinct CDR3 sequences, almost 70% of which appear only once. The sequenced material came from naive and transitional (CD45RA+) T cells sorted from blood. The receptors derive from a man aged 35-49 years in good health. The CDR3 runs from the conserved cysteine through the conserved F or W. The order of the fields is J gene, D gene, clone size, V gene, CDR3 length, CDR3 DNA, CDR3 protein. A D gene is named only where the DNA matches it firmly. Only some rows state a clone size, as once, few, many or a class for expanded clones.

>TRBJ2-1|TRBD1|.|TRBV20-1|14
TGCAGTGCTAGGACAGGGGGGGAGTACAATGAGCAGTTCTTC
CSARTGGEYNEQFF
>TRBJ2-1|.|.|TRBV11-2|16
TGTGCCAGCAATAAATACGGGGCAGGGGACGTGGATGAGCAGTTCTTC
CASNKYGAGDVDEQFF
>TRBJ2-1|TRBD2|.|TRBV7-8|17
TGTGCCAGCAGCTTAGTGACTAGCGGGGGGACTTACAATGAGCAGTTCTTC
CASSLVTSGGTYNEQFF
>TRBJ2-7|.|.|TRBV20-1|11
TGCAGTGCTCAGTCTCTCTACGAGCAGTACTTC
CSAQSLYEQYF
>TRBJ1-3|.|.|TRBV5-1|15
TGCGCCAGCAGCTTGGCAGCGAACTATCTGGACACCATATATTTT
CASSLAANYLDTIYF
>TRBJ2-4|TRBD2|.|TRBV20-1|18
TGCAGTGCTAGAGTCCGGGGCTCGAGCGGGGGGCCGAAAAACATTCAGTACTTC
CSARVRGSSGGPKNIQYF
>TRBJ2-1|TRBD2|.|TRBV4-2|16
TGTGCCAGCAGCCAAGGTTCCAGCGGGATCTACAATGAGCAGTTCTTC
CASSQGSSGIYNEQFF
>TRBJ1-5|.|.|TRBV6-5|16
TGTGCCAGCGCGAGGTGGGGGGGCTATAGCAATCAGCCCCAGCATTTT
CASARWGGYSNQPQHF
>TRBJ1-2|.|.|TRBV13|14
TGTGCCAGCAGCTTAGAAGCTGGGCGTAAGGGATACACCTTC
CASSLEAGRKGYTF
>TRBJ2-7|.|.|TRBV27|13
TGTGCCAGCAGTACTGCAATGAACTACGAGCAGTACTTC
CASSTAMNYEQYF
>TRBJ1-2|.|few|TRBV6-6|15
TGTGCCAGCCACCCTCTAGACAGCCTACCCTATGGCTACGCCTTC
CASHPLDSLPYGYAF
>TRBJ2-5|TRBD1|.|TRBV24-1|14
TGTGCCACCAGTGGGGACAGTTCCCAAGAGACCCAGTACTTC
CATSGDSSQETQYF
>TRBJ2-1|TRBD2|few|TRBV28|13
TGTGCCAGCAGCCCCGGGAGGGTCAATGAGCAGTTCTTC
CASSPGRVNEQFF
>TRBJ1-2|TRBD1|once|TRBV6-4|14
TGTGCCATCAGGGGACAGGGTACTACCTATGGCTACACCTTC
CAIRGQGTTYGYTF
>TRBJ2-1|TRBD1|.|TRBV29-1|14
TGCAGCGTGGTCCCGGGACAGGGGTACAGTGAGCAGTTCTTC
CSVVPGQGYSEQFF
>TRBJ2-1|TRBD2|.|TRBV10-3|15
TGTGCCATCAGTCTCGGGAGGGGCTCCTACAATGAGCAGTTCTTC
CAISLGRGSYNEQFF
>TRBJ1-2|.|.|TRBV7-9|14
TGTGCCAGCAGCTTAGCGGCAGGGATGAGGGGCTACACCTTC
CASSLAAGMRGYTF
>TRBJ2-7|.|.|TRBV2|12
TGTGCCAGCGGTGGGGCACTCTACGAGCAGTACTTC
CASGGALYEQYF
>TRBJ2-5|.|.|TRBV28|13
TGTGCCAGCAGTTTACAGCTTAGGGAAGCCCAGTACTTC
CASSLQLREAQYF
>TRBJ1-3|.|.|TRBV11-1|15
TGTGCCAGCAGCGCTCGACGGTTCTCTGGAAACACCATATATTTT
CASSARRFSGNTIYF
>TRBJ1-3|.|once|TRBV20-1|13
TGCAGTGCCCTTACAGGGACTGGAAACACCATATATTTT
CSALTGTGNTIYF
>TRBJ2-7|TRBD2|few|TRBV28|17
TGTGCCAGCAGTTTATTAAGACGGGAGGGCCCTTCCTACGAGCAGTACTTC
CASSLLRREGPSYEQYF
>TRBJ2-5|.|once|TRBV12-3/TRBV12-4|12
TGTGCCAGCCGTGGGGGCGCGGAGACCCAGTACTTC
CASRGGAETQYF
>TRBJ1-1|.|once|TRBV20-1|11
TGCAGTGCCATACTACCGCCGAAGGCTTTCTTT
CSAILPPKAFF
>TRBJ2-7|TRBD2|few|TRBV28|12
TGTGCCAGCAGTCTTACTAGCGGGAGAGGATACTTC
CASSLTSGRGYF
>TRBJ1-3|.|.|TRBV28|15
TGTGCCAGCAGCGACTTGAACAAGCGAGGAAACACCATATATTTT
CASSDLNKRGNTIYF
>TRBJ2-7|.|.|TRBV28|11
TGTGCCAGCAGTCGGGGGTACGAGCAGTACTTC
CASSRGYEQYF
>TRBJ2-7|.|.|TRBV5-8|16
TGTGCCAGCAGCTTTATCGGGGTGGCCATACGTGCGTCGCAGTACTTC
CASSFIGVAIRASQYF
>TRBJ1-1|.|.|TRBV4-1|15
TGCGCCAGCAGCTCAACAGGGTACCAGAACACTGAAGCTTTCTTT
CASSSTGYQNTEAFF
>TRBJ1-3|.|few|TRBV10-3|16
TGTGCCATCAGTGAAAGGAAACGGGGGCCTGGAAACACCATATATTTT
CAISERKRGPGNTIYF
>TRBJ2-1|.|once|TRBV1|14
TGCACCAGCAGGAAAGGGCATATTTACAATGAGCAGTTCTTC
CTSRKGHIYNEQFF